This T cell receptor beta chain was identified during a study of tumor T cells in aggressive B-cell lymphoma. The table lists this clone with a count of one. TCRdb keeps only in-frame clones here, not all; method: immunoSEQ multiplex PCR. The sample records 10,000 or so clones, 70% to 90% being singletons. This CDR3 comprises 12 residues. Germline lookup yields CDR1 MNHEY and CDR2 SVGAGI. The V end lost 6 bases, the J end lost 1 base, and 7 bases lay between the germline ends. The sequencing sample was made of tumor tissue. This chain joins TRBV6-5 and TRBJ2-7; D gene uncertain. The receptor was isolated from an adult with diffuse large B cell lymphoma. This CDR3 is CASRGSSYEQYF. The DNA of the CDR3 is TGTGCCAGCAGGGGCAGTTCCTACGAGCAGTACTTC.